This entry lists 29 T cell receptor beta chains sequenced from one sample in a study of blood T cell repertoires in COVID-19 (dated by TCRdb to about 2020). The protocol used for the library was the immunoSEQ multiplex PCR assay. The table comes from immuneACCESS by way of TCRdb, which keeps in-frame sequences with V and J called. Part of the clones is missing from these tables; in studies checked, under half for an unresolved V gene and the rest for unknown reasons. The sample table lists 150,000 to 200,000 clones, under 90% of them with a count of one. Of the sample, approximately 7% is held by the ten largest clones. Sequencing was done on a sample of peripheral blood. These receptor sequences come from a man aged 35-49 years with acute or convalescent COVID-19.

V gene TRBV27 combines with J gene TRBJ2-7, with 9 positions matching TRBD2. Germline V gene data show CDR1 as MNHEY and CDR2 as SMNVEV (reference sequence). CDR3 length: 16 residues. The junction had 9 bases not matched to a gene; V was cut back by 0 bases and J by 6 bases. The CDR3 DNA reads as TGTGCCAGCAGTTTATCGGCATGGCGGGGGGGCACCGAGCAGTACTTC. Translated, it gives CASSLSAWRGGTEQYF.

This chain joins TRBV5-1 and TRBJ1-2; tentative D call: TRBD1 (5 bases). Germline loops: CDR1 SGHRS, CDR2 YFSETQ. Trimming took 4 bases from V and 4 from J, leaving 14 bases between them. The CDR3 loop spans 14 amino acids. The CDR3 here is CASSQDGGTYGYTF. The CDR3, as DNA: TGCGCCAGCAGCCAAGATGGGGGGACCTATGGCTACACCTTC.

Here the CDR3 reads CASSYSGGGAYNEQFF. The CDR3 coding sequence is TGTGCCAGCAGTTACAGTGGGGGGGGTGCCTACAATGAGCAGTTCTTC. The gene calls are TRBV6-2 or TRBV6-3 and TRBJ2-1; 7 nucleotides line up with TRBD2. Germline V gene data show CDR1 as MNHEY and CDR2 as SVGEGT. The junction had 6 bases not matched to a gene; V was cut back by 2 bases and J by 2 bases. The length of the CDR3 is 16 residues.

The chain joins TRBV30 to TRBJ2-5, with D perhaps matching TRBD1 (6 bases). The CDR3 totals 13 residues. V was cut by 2 bases and J by 1 base, with 8 bases left in between. Germline CDR1 and CDR2: GTSNPN and SVGIG (reference sequence). The CDR3 sequence is CAWSYRVQETQYF. The CDR3 DNA reads as TGTGCCTGGAGTTACAGGGTCCAAGAGACCCAGTACTTC.

This chain links TRBV10-1 with TRBJ2-3, with 12 bases aligning to TRBD1. V shed 4 bases and J 2 bases; nucleotides not matched to a gene: 4. In germline, CDR1 is WNHNN, CDR2 SYGVQD (reference sequence). The CDR3 is made up of 16 amino acids. The CDR3 spells CASSGGTGGPTDTQYF. CDR3 DNA: TGCGCCAGCAGTGGAGGGACAGGGGGCCCCACAGATACGCAGTATTTT.

The genes are TRBV18 and TRBJ2-3, with D tentatively TRBD1 (6 bases). The CDR3 consists of 16 residues. From germline, CDR1 is KGHSH and CDR2 LQKENI. V was cut by 2 bases and J by 5 bases, with 17 bases left in between. CDR3: CASSPRGTPRRDTQYF. CDR3 bases: TGTGCCAGCTCACCAAGGGGGACCCCGAGGCGAGATACGCAGTATTTT.

The chain joins TRBV5-4 to TRBJ2-1; 10 positions match TRBD2. Germline V gives CDR1 SGHNT, CDR2 YYREEE (reference sequence). Trimming at V came to 3 bases and at J to 8 bases, leaving 8 bases not matched to a gene. The CDR3 has 15 amino acids. CDR3 protein: CASSSQRGGWDEQFF. The CDR3 DNA follows: TGTGCCAGCAGCTCTCAGCGGGGGGGCTGGGATGAGCAGTTCTTC.

J is TRBJ1-2 and V is TRBV7-2; D is unresolved. V was pared by 3 bases and J by 4 bases, with 9 bases between. This CDR3 has 13 amino acids. Germline values: CDR1 SGHTA, CDR2 FQGNSA. The CDR3 sequence: CASSLTAAYGYTF. The CDR3 nucleotides are TGTGCCAGCAGCTTGACGGCGGCCTATGGCTACACCTTC. Looking up the rest from reference TRBV7-2 and TRBJ1-2 gives the full variable domain: GAGVSQSPSNKVTEKGKDVELRCDPISGHTALYWYRQSLGQGLEFLIYFQGNSAPDKSGLPSDRFSAERTGGSVSTLTIQRTQQEDSAVYLCASSLTAAYGYTFGSGTRLTVV.

This clone came up a few times. This chain uses TRBV7-7 with TRBJ2-2; a weak D match, TRBD2 (7 bases). The ends were cut back, 2 bases at V and 6 bases at J, with 16 bases in the middle. The CDR3 runs to 16 residues. Per the germline V gene, CDR1 is SSHAT and CDR2 is FNYEAQ (reference sequence). DNA of the CDR3: TGTGCCAGCAGCTTACGAGGGGGGGGCCCCTCCGGGGAGCTGTTTTTT. This translates into CASSLRGGGPSGELFF.

The chain employs TRBV2 and TRBJ1-5; weak D call: TRBD1 (5 bases). V lost 9 bases and J 1 base, leaving 19 bases between the germline ends. Germline-derived CDR1 and CDR2 are SNHLY and FYNNEI. The CDR3 totals 16 residues. The chain's CDR3 is CASRTPGVESNQPQHF. DNA for the CDR3: TGTGCCAGTCGCACCCCGGGGGTGGAAAGCAATCAGCCCCAGCATTTT.

This chain uses TRBV2 with TRBJ1-1, with a weak D call TRBD1 (5 bases). This CDR3 is built from 13 residues. Trimming removed 8 bases from V and 2 bases from J, with 12 bases in between. Germline CDR1 SNHLY, CDR2 FYNNEI. The CDR3 loop reads CASPRGGNTEAFF. The DNA of the CDR3 is TGTGCCAGCCCAAGGGGAGGCAACACTGAAGCTTTCTTT.

The chain carries TRBV7-6 and TRBJ2-2; 9 bases are a match to TRBD2. CDR1 is SGHVS, CDR2 FNYEAQ, per germline. The V and J ends lost 2 bases and 6 bases, in that order; junction bases with no gene match: 13. This CDR3 comprises 18 residues. The CDR3 spells CASSLNPVGGGASGELFF. The CDR3 nucleotides are TGTGCCAGCAGCTTAAATCCAGTCGGCGGGGGGGCATCCGGGGAGCTGTTTTTT.

The V call is TRBV18, the J call TRBJ1-3, with D maybe TRBD1 (6 bases). CDR1 is KGHSH and CDR2 is LQKENI in the germline V gene. CDR3 length: 16 residues. The germline V and J ends were trimmed by 3 bases and 1 base, with 13 bases remaining between them. DNA of the CDR3: TGTGCCAGCTCACCCGGCCTACAGGGATCTGGAAACACCATATATTTT. It is translated as CASSPGLQGSGNTIYF.

This clone was counted between two and nine times. V is TRBV19 and J is TRBJ1-2; D perhaps matches TRBD1 (6 bases). Germline CDR1 and CDR2: LNHDA and SQIVND (reference sequence). V was pared by 3 bases and J by 6 bases, with 20 bases between. The CDR3 runs 16 residues. The CDR3 protein is CASSIPFLQGFNGYTF. The CDR3 DNA reads TGTGCCAGTAGTATCCCCTTCCTACAGGGATTCAATGGCTACACCTTC.

V usage is TRBV5-1 and J usage is TRBJ2-5; a possible D gene is TRBD2 (6 bases). Trimming left V 4 bases short and J 5 bases short, with 15 bases between. The CDR3 length is 14 residues. Per germline, CDR1 SGHRS and CDR2 YFSETQ. The CDR3 protein is CASSPGGAGETQYF. For the CDR3, the DNA is TGCGCCAGCAGCCCCGGCGGTGCGGGGGAGACCCAGTACTTC.

The rearrangement links TRBV5-1 to TRBJ2-5; weak D call: TRBD1 (6 bases). Germline CDR1 SGHRS, CDR2 YFSETQ. CDR3 length: 15 amino acids. Trimming cost V 2 bases and J 0 bases, with 11 bases left between them. CDR3 bases: TGCGCCAGCAGCTTTGAGGGGGAGTACCAAGAGACCCAGTACTTC. Its translation is CASSFEGEYQETQYF. Looking up the rest from reference TRBV5-1 and TRBJ2-5 gives the full variable domain: KAGVTQTPRYLIKTRGQQVTLSCSPISGHRSVSWYQQTPGQGLQFLFEYFSETQRNKGNFPGRFSGRQFSNSRSEMNVSTLELGDSALYLCASSFEGEYQETQYFGPGTRLLVL.

The V gene is TRBV9, the J gene TRBJ2-1, with TRBD2 identical over 9 bases. Germline V gene data show CDR1 as SGDLS and CDR2 as YYNGEE. V lost 0 bases to trimming and J lost 0 bases; unmatched junction nucleotides: 10. The CDR3 has 19 amino acids. CDR3: CASSVAGSGGLLSYNEQFF. As DNA, the CDR3 is TGTGCCAGCAGCGTAGCCGGTAGCGGGGGCCTGCTCTCCTACAATGAGCAGTTCTTC.

The J gene is TRBJ1-1, the V gene TRBV6-1; D call uncertain. The CDR3 contains 12 residues. The V gene lost 0 bases and the J gene lost 10 bases, with 9 bases spanning the gap. Germline V gives CDR1 MNHNS, CDR2 SASEGT. The CDR3 nucleotides read TGTGCCAGCAGTGAAGCGCTTCGGGTAGCTTTCTTT. Translation: CASSEALRVAFF.

CDR3 sequence (DNA): TGTGCCAGCAGCGCCTATACAGGGGGGGAGCAGTACTTC. Translating it yields CASSAYTGGEQYF. The chain links TRBV7-3 to TRBJ2-7, with 8 nucleotides matching TRBD1. V lost 5 bases, J lost 7 bases, and 7 bases stayed unmatched. The CDR3 covers 13 residues. Germline lookup yields CDR1 SGHTA and CDR2 FQGTGA.

V is TRBV23-1 and J is TRBJ1-4, with D perhaps matching TRBD1 (5 bases). TRBV23-1 is treated as an ORF (open reading frame) with a function not yet certain. The CDR3 is 16 amino acids. V was clipped by 0 bases and J by 8 bases, with 16 bases between them. CDR3 in amino acids: CASSQSRGGVGEKLFF. DNA of the CDR3: TGCGCCAGCAGTCAATCGCGTGGGGGGGTAGGGGAAAAACTGTTTTTT.

This clone was counted only a few times. This rearrangement joins TRBV19 to TRBJ1-5; D is uncertain. Trimming cost V 7 bases and J 4 bases, with 11 bases left between them. CDR1 is LNHDA, CDR2 SQIVND, per germline (reference sequence). CDR3 length equals 13 residues. The CDR3 DNA reads TGTGCCAGTATGTACGGGATAAATCAGCCCCAGCATTTT. It is translated as CASMYGINQPQHF. Combining the CDR3 with reference TRBV19 and TRBJ1-5 gives the whole variable domain DGGITQSPKYLFRKEGQNVTLSCEQNLNHDAMYWYRQDPGQGLRLIYYSQIVNDFQKGDIAEGYSVSREKKESFPLTVTSAQKNPTAFYLCASMYGINQPQHFGDGTRLSIL.

The J gene is TRBJ2-1, the V gene TRBV3-1 (or the pseudogene TRBV3-2), with 16 nucleotides matching TRBD2. Trimming cost V 4 bases and J 9 bases; bases outside gene matches: 6. The CDR3 is 16 amino acids. The germline V gene encodes CDR1 LGHDT and CDR2 YNNKEL (reference sequence). CDR3 loop: CASSREGLAGGLEQFF. The CDR3 DNA reads as TGTGCCAGCAGCCGAGAGGGACTAGCGGGGGGGCTTGAGCAGTTCTTC.

The V gene is TRBV27, the J gene TRBJ2-5; possibly TRBD2 for D (6 bases). V shed 3 bases and J shed 4 bases, with 18 bases lying between them. CDR3 length: 16 amino acids. Germline V gives CDR1 MNHEY, CDR2 SMNVEV (reference sequence). As DNA, the CDR3 is TGTGCCAGCAGTTTTTTTGGCCCGCGGGGAGCAGAGACCCAGTACTTC. Protein sequence: CASSFFGPRGAETQYF.

This chain uses TRBV10-2 with TRBJ1-4; 7 bases align to TRBD1. From germline, CDR1 is WSHSY and CDR2 SAAADI. V lost 4 bases to trimming and J lost 12 bases; unmatched junction nucleotides: 8. CDR3 size: 13 residues. The CDR3 sequence is CASSGTGDSELFF. The CDR3 region has the DNA TGCGCCAGCAGTGGAACAGGGGACTCTGAACTGTTTTTT.

The rearrangement joins TRBV5-6 to TRBJ2-2, with 7 bases that match TRBD2. The V gene end was trimmed by 4 bases and the J gene end by 2 bases; junction bases not matched to a gene: 8. The germline V gene has CDR1 SGHDT and CDR2 YYEEEE. The CDR3 loop spans 16 amino acids. CDR3 residues: CASSPYGGKNTGELFF. DNA for the CDR3: TGTGCCAGCAGCCCATACGGGGGGAAAAACACCGGGGAGCTGTTTTTT.

The genes are TRBV12-3 or TRBV12-4 and TRBJ1-1; D not resolved. CDR3 length: 12 amino acids. Trimming took off 2 bases at V and 3 bases at J, with 4 bases between the two ends. The CDR3, as DNA: TGTGCCAGCAGTTTATCGTACACTGAAGCTTTCTTT. This codes for CASSLSYTEAFF.

The genes are TRBV5-5 and TRBJ2-5; 10 nucleotides match TRBD1. CDR3 length equals 15 residues. J gave up 7 bases and V 4 bases, and 10 bases lay outside the gene matches. Germline V gives CDR1 SGHKS, CDR2 YYEKEE (reference sequence). The CDR3 bases are TGTGCCAGCAGCGGCCCGGGACAGGGGATGAGGACCCAGTACTTC. This translates into CASSGPGQGMRTQYF.

This clone has only one observation. The genes are TRBV5-6 and TRBJ2-7; a weak D match, TRBD1 (5 bases). This CDR3 is 14 amino acids long. The V gene's germline CDR1 is SGHDT and CDR2 YYEEEE. The V end was cut by 0 bases, the J end by 2 bases, with 9 bases between. The CDR3 here is CASSLGGLTYEQYF. The CDR3 DNA reads TGTGCCAGCAGCTTGGGGGGCCTTACCTACGAGCAGTACTTC.

V and J are TRBV9 and TRBJ1-5; D is uncertain. The V gene lost 3 bases and the J gene lost 5 bases, with 15 bases spanning the gap. CDR1 and CDR2 from the germline V gene are SGDLS and YYNGEE. This CDR3 contains 15 residues. CDR3 in DNA: TGTGCCAGCAGCGGGGCCGGCGGGGTCGATCAGCCCCAGCATTTT. It specifies CASSGAGGVDQPQHF.